The next 26 T cell receptor beta chains were all read from a single sample in a study of tumor-infiltrating lymphocytes in primary liver carcinoma. Co-extracting RNA and DNA was done with about 20-34 mg of unsorted bulk tissue as input. cDNA specific to TCR beta was made from 500 ng of total RNA, with a constant-region primer employed for priming. Investigators got TCR beta libraries out of three nested multiplex PCR rounds, done with slightly modified ARM-PCR. Two initial PCR rounds of roughly 10 cycles each paired TRBV1-TRBV30 forward primers with a C-beta reverse primer. Using its own MiXCR run on the multiplex PCR reads, TCRdb lists one record per CDR3 protein. The sample holds 99,000 or so distinct CDR3 sequences, roughly 69% seen once. Sequencing was carried out using liver tumor tissue from sampling region 5. The subset here: tumor region T5, tumor centre. The receptors originated from a woman aged 60 to 75 with primary liver carcinoma and hepatitis B virus infection.

This clonotype has a count of ten or more. The V and J genes are TRBV6-5 and TRBJ2-5; D tentatively reads TRBD1 or TRBD2 (6 bases each). The CDR3 runs to 15 residues. Germline V gene data show CDR1 as MNHEY and CDR2 as SVGAGI. V gave up 5 bases and J gave up 5 bases, with 18 bases separating them. The CDR3 coding sequence is TGTGCCAGCAGTAACAGGGCTGGGGGGACCGAGACCCAGTACTTC. Residues: CASSNRAGGTETQYF.

The chain combines TRBV29-1 with TRBJ1-1; D is undetermined. The V gene's germline CDR1 is SQVTM and CDR2 ANQGSEA. The V end lost 4 bases, the J end lost 7 bases, and 16 bases lay between the germline ends. The CDR3 has 13 amino acids. CDR3: CSVALGIADEAFF. In nucleotides, the CDR3 is TGCAGCGTTGCGCTGGGGATAGCCGATGAAGCTTTCTTT. The entire variable domain, with the rest obtained from reference TRBV29-1 and TRBJ1-1, is as follows: SAVISQKPSRDICQRGTSLTIQCQVDSQVTMMFWYRQQPGQSLTLIATANQGSEATYESGFVIDKFPISRPNLTFSTLTVSNMSPEDSSIYLCSVALGIADEAFFGQGTRLTVV.

The CDR3 nucleotides are TGTGCCAGCAGCCTAAGCGGGAGAAGGGAGCAGTACTTC. Translating gives CASSLSGRREQYF. The chain links TRBV7-2 to TRBJ2-7, with TRBD2 matching 8 bases. Germline CDR1 is SGHTA and CDR2 is FQGNSA. The ends lost 5 bases at V and 7 bases at J; junction bases unmatched: 7. The CDR3 is made up of 13 amino acids.

For this clonotype: The junction departs from the called germline gene at one end, perhaps through a read error. J is TRBJ1-1 and V is TRBV6-1, with 8 bases that match TRBD1. The CDR3 runs to 13 residues. Germline lookup yields CDR1 MNHNS and CDR2 SASEGT. CDR3 protein: CASSYRGDTEAFF. In DNA form, the CDR3 reads TGTGCCAGCAGTTACAGGGGGGACACTGAGGCTTTCTTT.

This rearrangement joins TRBV30 to TRBJ2-5, with a weak D call TRBD1 (6 bases). The germline V and J ends were trimmed by 7 bases and 3 bases, with 12 bases remaining between them. The CDR3 spans 12 residues. Germline CDR1 GTSNPN, CDR2 SVGIG (reference sequence). The CDR3 reads CASQDRKETQYF. The DNA for the CDR3 is TGTGCCTCCCAGGACAGAAAAGAGACCCAGTACTTC.

The chain links TRBV29-1 to TRBJ2-4, with TRBD1 matching 8 bases. CDR1 is SQVTM and CDR2 is ANQGSEA in the germline V gene. This CDR3 is built from 14 residues. CDR3 residues: CSLWTGTQGNIQYF. The CDR3 region has the DNA TGCAGTCTCTGGACAGGGACACAGGGAAACATTCAGTACTTC.

Regarding this clonotype: One end of the junction varies from germline; a read error may be responsible. The genes are TRBV12-3 or TRBV12-4 and TRBJ1-1, with TRBD1 as a possible D gene (6 bases). This CDR3 has 14 amino acids. The CDR3 bases are TGTGCCGGCAGCCCCCGAGGGGGGAACACTGAAGCTTTCTTT. Protein product: CAGSPRGGNTEAFF.

V gene TRBV11-2 combines with J gene TRBJ2-3; D may match TRBD1 or TRBD2 (6 bases each). Germline CDR1 SGHAT, CDR2 FQNNGV. This CDR3 is 15 amino acids long. Trimming took off 6 bases at V and 2 bases at J, with 15 bases between the two ends. The CDR3 region is CASSTLGGLTDTQYF. CDR3 sequence (DNA): TGTGCCAGCAGTACGCTGGGGGGCCTCACAGATACGCAGTATTTT.

For this clonotype: This sequence may be a read error, since a much larger clone differs from it by one base. The V and J genes are TRBV12-3 or TRBV12-4 and TRBJ2-1, with no clear D. The CDR3 totals 14 residues. V lost 7 bases, J lost 2 bases, and 12 bases lay in between. CDR3 in amino acids: CASTPDVTYNEQFF. The CDR3, as DNA: TGTGCCAGCACCCCAGACGTGACCTACAATGAGCAGTTCTTC.

This clonotype appeared many times. The CDR3 reads CASSPRTGGRAFF. The CDR3 nucleotides read TGTGCCAGCAGCCCTCGGACAGGGGGAAGGGCTTTCTTT. The gene calls are TRBV5-5 and TRBJ1-1, with 10 bases fitting TRBD1. In germline, CDR1 is SGHKS, CDR2 YYEKEE (reference sequence). The trim removed 4 bases at V and 11 bases at J, leaving 8 bases unmatched. CDR3 size: 13 residues.

Notes on this clonotype: Possible read error: a much larger clone is one base away. The CDR3 DNA reads as TGCGCCAGCAGCCAAGGTCGACCCACCTCTGGAAACACCATATATTTT. It translates to CASSQGRPTSGNTIYF. The chain combines TRBV4-1 with TRBJ1-3; D call uncertain. Germline V gene sequence: CDR1 MGHRA, CDR2 YSYEKL. Trimming took 1 base from V and 0 from J, leaving 10 bases between them. CDR3 size: 16 residues.

On this clonotype: Just one base apart from a much larger clone, this may be a read error. The V call is TRBV5-6, the J call TRBJ2-2; perhaps D is TRBD1 or TRBD2 (5 bases each). This CDR3 has 16 amino acids. The germline CDR1 and CDR2 sequences are SGHDT and YYEEEE. The CDR3 bases are TGTGCCGGCAGCTTGTTTGGGACGGCGAACACCGGGGAGCTGTTTTTT. This sequence encodes CAGSLFGTANTGELFF.

The gene calls are TRBV10-3 and TRBJ2-7; a possible D gene is TRBD2 (5 bases). Germline V gene data show CDR1 as ENHRY and CDR2 as SYGVKD. CDR3 length: 12 amino acids. V lost 8 bases to trimming and J lost 4 bases, with 12 bases between them. CDR3 protein: CAIYERDYEQYF. CDR3 nucleotides: TGTGCCATCTATGAACGGGATTACGAGCAGTACTTC.

As to this clonotype: Since a much larger clone is just one base distant, this may be a read error. The genes are TRBV29-1 and TRBJ2-7, with 12 bases aligning to TRBD2. There are 15 residues in the CDR3. Germline V lookup: CDR1 SQVTM, CDR2 ANQGSEA. Trimming removed 5 bases from V and 1 base from J; junction bases left unmatched: 6. CDR3 amino acids: CSVKSTSGSSYEQYF. The CDR3 DNA reads as TGCAGCGTTAAGTCGACTAGCGGGAGTTCCTACGAGCAGTACTTC.

The table lists this clonotype with many counts. J is TRBJ1-2 and V is TRBV28; the D is unclear. From germline, CDR1 is MDHEN and CDR2 SYDVKM. V lost 1 base and J lost 5, with 5 bases in between. The CDR3 consists of 12 residues. CDR3 residues: CASSLFRYGYTF. In nucleotides, the CDR3 is TGTGCCAGCAGTTTATTTCGGTATGGCTACACCTTC.

This clonotype was seen at least ten times. This chain uses TRBV5-4 with TRBJ2-3, with a weak D call TRBD2 (6 bases). This CDR3 spans 17 amino acids. Germline CDR1 and CDR2: SGHNT and YYREEE (reference sequence). Trimming stripped 4 bases from V and 0 bases from J, with 18 bases between. Here the CDR3 reads CASSPTYGGTSTDTQYF. Here the CDR3 DNA reads TGTGCCAGCAGCCCCACCTATGGCGGGACTAGCACAGATACGCAGTATTTT.

Regarding this clonotype: Because it lacks the conserved phenylalanine or tryptophan at the end, this CDR3 is likely a read error. The V and J genes are TRBV11-2 and TRBJ2-7; a weak D match, TRBD2 (5 bases). Trimming shortened V by 4 bases and J by 3 bases, and 16 bases separated the two germline ends. Germline CDR1 SGHAT, CDR2 FQNNGV. The CDR3 spans 15 residues. As DNA, the CDR3 is TGTGCCAGCAGCTCTCCTAGTGGAGGCCGCTACGAGCAGTACTCC. This translates into CASSSPSGGRYEQYS.

This clonotype showed up many times. The chain joins TRBV29-1 to TRBJ2-3; 7 bases are shared with TRBD1. Germline V gives CDR1 SQVTM, CDR2 ANQGSEA. Germline trimming cut 4 bases from V and 0 bases from J; bases unmatched to any gene: 7. The CDR3 is made up of 15 amino acids. Here the CDR3 DNA reads TGCAGCGTTGGCCGGACAGGAGCAAGCACAGATACGCAGTATTTT. This gives the protein CSVGRTGASTDTQYF.

Turning to this clonotype: Just one base apart from a much larger clone, this may be a read error. The CDR3 DNA reads as TGTGCCAGCAGCTTAGGACGGGGCAGGGGGCTTATGACCCAGTACTTC. Amino acid sequence: CASSLGRGRGLMTQYF. This chain uses TRBV7-8 with TRBJ2-5; 8 bases map to TRBD1. Trimming cost V 1 base and J 7 bases; bases outside gene matches: 11. Germline V gives CDR1 SGHVS, CDR2 FQNEAQ. This CDR3 has 16 amino acids.

Points on this clonotype: One end of the junction fails to match germline, which may point to a read error. The V and J genes are TRBV6-6 and TRBJ1-6; D gene ambiguous. CDR1 and CDR2 (germline): MNHNY, SVGAGI (reference sequence). This CDR3 is built from 15 residues. CDR3 sequence reads: CAISYSSRIGVPLHF. The CDR3 DNA sequence: TGTGCCATCAGTTACTCTTCTCGCATCGGCGTACCCCTCCACTTT.

Comments on this clonotype: Given a much more abundant clone one base away, this may be a read error. This chain uses TRBV13 with TRBJ1-5; D not certain. Matching the DNA end better, TRBJ2-3 makes the J call doubtful. Per the germline V gene, CDR1 is PRHDT and CDR2 is FYEKMQ (reference sequence). The length of the CDR3 is 12 residues. As DNA, the CDR3 is TGTGCCAGCAGCCTTCACAATCAGCCCCAGTATTTT. Protein sequence: CASSLHNQPQYF.

A word on this clonotype: A read error may explain this, as a much larger clone is one base away. The chain employs TRBV7-8 and TRBJ2-1; D is perhaps TRBD2 (6 bases). Germline-derived CDR1 and CDR2 are SGHVS and FQNEAQ. The CDR3 contains 12 residues. CDR3 nucleotides: TGTGCCAGCAGCTGGAGGGATAATGAGCAGCTCTTC. Translating it yields CASSWRDNEQLF.

A word on this clonotype: This sequence may be a read error, since a much larger clone differs from it by one base. The gene calls are TRBV7-9 and TRBJ2-1; D possibly uses TRBD1 or TRBD2 (5 bases each). The CDR3 contains 14 residues. The germline V gene has CDR1 SEHNR and CDR2 FQNEAQ (reference sequence). The DNA for the CDR3 is TGTGCCAGCAGCTTAGCCGGGGCTTGGGATGAGCAGTCCTTC. Encoded protein: CASSLAGAWDEQSF.

Note on this clonotype: This may stem from a read error, because a much larger clone lies one nucleotide away. This chain links TRBV30 with TRBJ1-2; D gene ambiguous. Germline V gives CDR1 GTSNPN, CDR2 SVGIG (reference sequence). V was trimmed by 5 bases and J by 8 bases, leaving 18 bases between them. The CDR3 covers 13 residues. The CDR3 sequence: CAWWSDFPSGYTF. CDR3 bases: TGTGCCTGGTGGTCGGACTTCCCTAGCGGCTACACCTTC.

The chain links TRBV10-3 to TRBJ2-3; D not certain. Germline values: CDR1 ENHRY, CDR2 SYGVKD. The CDR3 runs 17 residues. Trimming pared 7 bases from V and 4 bases from J, leaving 24 bases between. For the CDR3, the DNA is TGTGCCATCAATGGGATAGTGGGATGGCCCCACGCAGATACGCAGTATTTT. This sequence encodes CAINGIVGWPHADTQYF.

This chain uses TRBV5-1 with TRBJ2-3; D perhaps matches TRBD1 (6 bases). This CDR3 comprises 14 residues. Germline CDR1 SGHRS, CDR2 YFSETQ. Trimming removed 3 bases at V and 6 bases at J, with 14 bases between. The CDR3 nucleotides read TGCGCCAGCAGCTGGAGCGAGGGGGAGGATACGCAGTATTTT. This translates into CASSWSEGEDTQYF.